The sequence of this T cell receptor beta chain was determined in a study of identical twins. Each CDR3 protein gets one entry after TCRdb re-called the 5' RACE reads with MiXCR. The profile shows some 900,000 distinct CDR3 sequences, roughly 12% of them singletons. Germline V gene sequence: CDR1 SGDLS, CDR2 YYNGEE. Deletions cut 1 base from V and 9 bases from J, with 17 bases between. CDR3 length equals 15 residues. Study findings and constraints: Compared with models, monozygotic twins showed more out-of-frame TCR alpha sharing. Zero-insertion analyses might be partly confounded by invariant T cells like MAIT and iNKT.

Regarding this clonotype: Its antigen is undetermined.

These same records also appear under a second study, on yellow fever vaccine responses in identical twins.

The clonotype was recovered from a woman aged 18-30 years in good health. The V gene is TRBV9, the J gene TRBJ2-1; D uncertain. The sample consisted of PBMCs. As DNA, the CDR3 is TGTGCCAGCAGCGTACCCGGCGTCAGGTCAATTGAGCAGTTCTTC. Amino acid sequence: CASSVPGVRSIEQFF.